The present T cell receptor (beta chain) was sequenced within a study of T cells in Graves' hyperthyroidism and ophthalmopathy. Study details: Peripheral blood was obtained at initial diagnosis, preceding any treatment.

The V end was cut by 0 bases, the J end by 5 bases, with 11 bases between. Germline V gives CDR1 LNHNV, CDR2 YYDKDF (reference sequence). CDR3 length: 15 residues. Amplified TCR beta CDR3 regions came from RNA transcripts. The TCR CDR3 first-round RT-PCR relied on the HTBI primer set. Via MiXCR, TCRdb re-called the multiplex PCR reads, giving one row per CDR3 protein. In the table there are 300,000 or so distinct CDR3 sequences, 15% to 20% of which are singletons. Graves' hyperthyroidism was deemed stable given no ophthalmopathy progression within 18 months. Any patient presenting with uncontrolled infection, other autoimmune disease, pregnancy or lactation was left out. It was 8 to 10 ml of fresh peripheral blood that supplied the PBMCs.

Sequencing input: blood. The chain links TRBV15 to TRBJ1-5; tentative D call: TRBD1 (6 bases). The receptor was isolated from a woman aged 50 to 60 with Graves' hyperthyroidism. DNA of the CDR3: TGTGCCACCAGCAGAGATCTGGGGGGCCATCAGCCCCAGCATTTT. Translating gives CATSRDLGGHQPQHF.